One sample yielded the 24 T cell receptor beta chains listed below, sequenced in a study of T cell clonotyping in hematopoietic cell transplantation. Clones were read by immunoSEQ multiplex PCR, and TCRdb kept only the in-frame ones, dropping some. Of more than 10,000 clones listed, roughly four fifths were seen once; the top ten hold 5.5% to 7.5%. The sequenced sample was PBMCs, obtained 100 days after allogeneic stem cell transplant. These receptors all stem from a female patient in her thirties or forties who had an allogeneic stem cell transplant from a related donor, so T cells may come from the graft donor. Some clones in this sample may be carry-over from other donors' samples.

The chain couples TRBV5-6 to TRBJ1-5, with TRBD1 as a possible D gene (6 bases). CDR1 SGHDT and CDR2 YYEEEE come from the germline V gene. The length of the CDR3 is 15 residues. V dropped 5 bases and J dropped 4 bases, with 16 bases sitting between them. The CDR3 sequence: CASRFWGAVNQPQHF. CDR3 bases: TGTGCCAGCAGATTCTGGGGGGCTGTGAATCAGCCCCAGCATTTT.

V and J are TRBV7-2 and TRBJ1-2; D might be TRBD1 (5 bases). The V end lost 3 bases, the J end lost 1 base, and 12 bases lay between the germline ends. Germline V gene sequence: CDR1 SGHTA, CDR2 FQGNSA. The CDR3 is 15 amino acids. The CDR3 nucleotides are TGTGCCAGCAGCTTCCAAAGGGGCGTTAACTATGGCTACACCTTC. Its translation is CASSFQRGVNYGYTF.

The V call is TRBV2, the J call TRBJ2-7; possible D gene TRBD2, 5 bases. Looked up from germline, CDR1 is SNHLY and CDR2 is FYNNEI. The CDR3 spans 16 residues. V was clipped by 2 bases and J by 0 bases, with 14 bases between them. CDR3 DNA: TGTGCCAGCAGTGAAATGGAGGAAGAGGGCTCCTACGAGCAGTACTTC. Translation: CASSEMEEEGSYEQYF.

The genes are TRBV4-1 and TRBJ1-5, with D tentatively TRBD1 (5 bases). V lost 2 bases and J lost 6, with 11 bases in between. CDR3 length equals 14 residues. CDR1 is MGHRA and CDR2 is YSYEKL in the germline V gene. The CDR3 nucleotides are TGCGCCAGCAGCCAATGGGGCTGGGGTCAGCCCCAGCATTTT. It encodes CASSQWGWGQPQHF.

V usage is TRBV27 and J usage is TRBJ2-7, with 8 bases identical to TRBD1. V gave up 10 bases and J gave up 7 bases; unmatched junction bases: 15. Looked up from germline, CDR1 is MNHEY and CDR2 is SMNVEV (reference sequence). This CDR3 spans 14 amino acids. The CDR3 is CATYGQGGLSEQYF. The CDR3 DNA reads as TGTGCCACCTATGGACAGGGAGGCTTGTCTGAGCAGTACTTC.

This clone appeared a single time. V and J are TRBV30 and TRBJ1-2; D unclear. Trimming cost V 5 bases and J 4 bases, with 14 bases left between them. Germline V gene sequence: CDR1 GTSNPN, CDR2 SVGIG (reference sequence). The CDR3 has 13 amino acids. The CDR3 DNA follows: TGTGCCTGGGCCTGGGCACTTGGCTATGGCTACACCTTC. Amino acids: CAWAWALGYGYTF.

This clone showed up just once. The V and J genes are TRBV4-2 and TRBJ1-4, with TRBD1 matching 11 bases. Germline V gives CDR1 LGHNA, CDR2 YNFKEQ. This CDR3 spans 14 amino acids. The junction had 4 bases not matched to a gene; V was cut back by 2 bases and J by 11 bases. Written as DNA, the CDR3 is TGTGCCAGCAGCCAATCGGGACAGGGGGGGAAACTGTTTTTT. Its protein is CASSQSGQGGKLFF.

The chain employs TRBV27 and TRBJ2-7, with 7 bases fitting TRBD2. Germline values: CDR1 MNHEY, CDR2 SMNVEV (reference sequence). The CDR3 is made up of 13 amino acids. The V and J ends lost 6 bases and 5 bases, in that order; junction bases with no gene match: 7. The CDR3 DNA sequence: TGTGCCAGCAGCCCCCCGGGGGGTGACGAGCAGTACTTC. Translation: CASSPPGGDEQYF.

The rearrangement joins TRBV15 to TRBJ2-7, with D possibly matching TRBD1 (6 bases). Germline V gene lookup returns CDR1 LNHNV and CDR2 YYDKDF (reference sequence). The V gene lost 2 bases and the J gene lost 0 bases, with 14 bases spanning the gap. The CDR3 contains 16 residues. CDR3 DNA: TGTGCCACCAGCAGACCAACAGGGAGAAGCTCCTACGAGCAGTACTTC. Translating gives CATSRPTGRSSYEQYF.

The chain employs TRBV5-1 and TRBJ2-7, with D possibly TRBD1 on 6 matching bases. CDR3 size: 13 residues. The V and J ends lost 4 bases and 1 base respectively, with 9 bases between them. From germline, CDR1 is SGHRS and CDR2 YFSETQ. The CDR3 DNA reads as TGCGCCAGCAGCCGAGACAGGTCCTACGAGCAGTACTTC. It is translated as CASSRDRSYEQYF.

The chain uses TRBV11-2 and TRBJ2-5, with a tentative D call TRBD2 (6 bases). Trimming took 6 bases from V and 4 from J, leaving 15 bases between them. Germline CDR1 reads SGHAT; CDR2 reads FQNNGV. CDR3 length equals 14 residues. CDR3 amino acids: CASSLSGVVETQYF. The CDR3 DNA reads TGTGCCAGCAGTCTCTCGGGAGTTGTAGAGACCCAGTACTTC.

The chain uses TRBV10-1 and TRBJ2-2; the match to TRBD2 covers 9 bases. CDR3 length: 14 amino acids. Germline V gene lookup returns CDR1 WNHNN and CDR2 SYGVQD (reference sequence). V lost 3 bases and J lost 6; bases outside the gene matches: 2. This chain's CDR3 is CASSDSGSPGELFF. The CDR3 coding sequence is TGCGCCAGCAGTGATAGCGGGAGCCCCGGGGAGCTGTTTTTT.

The V call is TRBV5-1, the J call TRBJ1-2; TRBD1 matches 9 bases. CDR3 length: 14 residues. The V and J ends lost 3 bases and 8 bases, in that order; junction bases with no gene match: 8. Germline V lookup: CDR1 SGHRS, CDR2 YFSETQ. CDR3 sequence: CASSSTGGVKGYTF. In nucleotides, the CDR3 is TGCGCCAGCAGCTCAACAGGGGGCGTTAAAGGCTACACCTTC.

The chain recombines TRBV5-6 with TRBJ1-2; possibly TRBD1 for D (5 bases). The ends were cut back, 7 bases at V and 6 bases at J, with 10 bases in the middle. This CDR3 has 11 amino acids. The germline V gene encodes CDR1 SGHDT and CDR2 YYEEEE. CDR3 amino acids: CASGQGHGYTF. For the CDR3, the DNA is TGTGCCAGCGGGCAGGGTCATGGCTACACCTTC.

The chain carries TRBV11-2 and TRBJ2-7; D call uncertain. Trimming pared 3 bases from V and 0 bases from J, leaving 12 bases between. CDR1 is SGHAT, CDR2 FQNNGV, per germline. The CDR3 has 15 amino acids. The CDR3 is CASSLEPSGSYEQYF. The DNA of the CDR3 is TGTGCCAGCAGCTTGGAGCCCTCTGGCTCCTACGAGCAGTACTTC.

This clone was seen a handful of times. The chain uses TRBV30 and TRBJ1-1; TRBD1 aligns across 8 bases. Trimming at V came to 2 bases and at J to 5 bases, leaving 10 bases not matched to a gene. The CDR3 consists of 15 residues. Germline lookup yields CDR1 GTSNPN and CDR2 SVGIG (reference sequence). CDR3 DNA: TGTGCCTGGAGTACTTTCGTGACAGGGGCGACTGAAGCTTTCTTT. Amino acid sequence: CAWSTFVTGATEAFF. The full variable domain, rest sourced from reference TRBV30 and TRBJ1-1, is SQTIHQWPATLVQPVGSPLSLECTVEGTSNPNLYWYRQAAGRGLQLLFYSVGIGQISSEVPQNLSASRPQDRQFILSSKKLLLSDSGFYLCAWSTFVTGATEAFFGQGTRLTVV.

The genes are TRBV30 and TRBJ2-1, with 7 bases fitting TRBD1. This CDR3 is 16 amino acids long. With 1 base clipped from V and 0 bases from J, the junction kept 6 bases outside the gene matches. Germline V gene data show CDR1 as GTSNPN and CDR2 as SVGIG (reference sequence). CDR3 DNA sequence: TGTGCCTGGAGTGCCGACAGGGAGTTCTCCTACAATGAGCAGTTCTTC. Translating it yields CAWSADREFSYNEQFF.

This clone appeared a single time. The chain links TRBV7-8 to TRBJ1-2; D may be TRBD1 (5 bases). The CDR3 is made up of 15 amino acids. Germline values: CDR1 SGHVS, CDR2 FQNEAQ. With 1 base removed from V and 6 bases from J, the gap between germline ends came to 15 bases. The DNA for the CDR3 is TGTGCCAGCAGCTTAGGGGACCCTGACAACGATGGCTACACCTTC. It translates to CASSLGDPDNDGYTF. Full variable domain (missing parts from reference TRBV7-8 and TRBJ1-2): GAGVSQSPRYKVAKRGQDVALRCDPISGHVSLFWYQQALGQGPEFLTYFQNEAQLDKSGLPSDRFFAERPEGSVSTLKIQRTQQEDSAVYLCASSLGDPDNDGYTFGSGTRLTVV.

This rearrangement joins TRBV5-1 to TRBJ2-7; possibly TRBD2 for D (6 bases). V gave up 0 bases and J gave up 1 base, with 11 bases separating them. Germline V gives CDR1 SGHRS, CDR2 YFSETQ. CDR3 length: 15 amino acids. The CDR3 spells CASSLEGLRSYEQYF. CDR3 bases: TGCGCCAGCAGCTTGGAGGGACTCCGTTCCTACGAGCAGTACTTC.

The gene calls are TRBV18 and TRBJ2-7; 8 nucleotides align to TRBD2. CDR3 length equals 16 residues. The germline gives CDR1 KGHSH, CDR2 LQKENI. V trimming: 3 bases; J trimming: 6 bases; junction bases outside the gene matches: 13. The CDR3 spells CASSPVGLATLGEQYF. DNA for the CDR3: TGTGCCAGCTCACCCGTCGGACTAGCCACCTTAGGCGAGCAGTACTTC.

The J gene is TRBJ1-6, the V gene TRBV11-1, with 7 positions matching TRBD1. Germline CDR1 is SGHAT and CDR2 is FQDESV (reference sequence). V shed 4 bases and J 5 bases; nucleotides not matched to a gene: 8. The CDR3 is 16 residues long. In DNA, the CDR3 is TGTGCCAGCAGCTCGGGACAGAGGGAGGATAATTCACCCCTCCACTTT. Residues: CASSSGQREDNSPLHF.

Written as DNA, the CDR3 is TGTGCCAGCAGCTCCCGGAGGGGGACAGAAATTTATGGCTACACCTTC. Its translation is CASSSRRGTEIYGYTF. The V gene is TRBV7-8, the J gene TRBJ1-2; 7 bases are a match to TRBD1. The junction had 13 bases not matched to a gene; V was cut back by 4 bases and J by 5 bases. The length of the CDR3 is 16 residues. Germline V gives CDR1 SGHVS, CDR2 FQNEAQ.

This clone showed up just once. The gene calls are TRBV7-3 and TRBJ1-3, with D perhaps TRBD1 (6 bases). Germline lookup yields CDR1 SGHTA and CDR2 FQGTGA. The CDR3 is 14 residues long. V lost 0 bases to trimming and J lost 3 bases, with 6 bases between them. CDR3 protein: CASSLTRGGNTIYF. CDR3 nucleotides: TGTGCCAGCAGCTTAACCAGGGGTGGAAACACCATATATTTT. The full variable domain, with the rest looked up from reference TRBV7-3 and TRBJ1-3, is GAGVSQTPSNKVTEKGKYVELRCDPISGHTALYWYRQSLGQGPEFLIYFQGTGAADDSGLPNDRFFAVRPEGSVSTLKIQRTERGDSAVYLCASSLTRGGNTIYFGEGSWLTVV.

V and J are TRBV19 and TRBJ1-5; 7 positions agree with TRBD1. Germline CDR1 reads LNHDA; CDR2 reads SQIVND (reference sequence). V was pared by 6 bases and J by 5 bases, with 13 bases of the junction left unmatched. The CDR3 is made up of 16 amino acids. The CDR3 sequence is CASRTNKRDSYQPQHF. CDR3 DNA: TGTGCCAGTAGGACCAACAAGCGGGACAGCTATCAGCCCCAGCATTTT.